Listed below are T cell receptor beta chains from one sample, sequenced in a study of T cells in Graves' hyperthyroidism and ophthalmopathy. TCRdb processed the multiplex PCR reads anew with MiXCR; each CDR3 protein has one entry. Among about 180,000 distinct CDR3 sequences, approximately 9% were seen once, and the ten largest hold over 20%. Sequenced material: blood. The receptor source for this set is a woman between 18 and 29 years old with Graves' hyperthyroidism that later progressed to Graves' ophthalmopathy. Each CDR3 is given with its conserved first and last residue. A D gene is named only where the DNA matches it firmly. Some rows have no size entry. The others give once, few or many, or a class for an expanded clone.

J gene | D gene | V gene | clone size | CDR3 protein | CDR3 DNA
TRBJ2-3 | . | TRBV12-5 | many | CASGSYSDTQYF | TGTGCTAGTGGCTCCTATTCAGATACGCAGTATTTT
TRBJ1-2 | . | TRBV30 | few | CAWSVRRQTNYGYTF | TGTGCCTGGAGTGTAAGACGGCAGACTAACTATGGCTACACCTTC
TRBJ2-3 | TRBD1 | TRBV18 | many | CASSPYRGRTDTQYF | TGTGCCAGCTCGCCCTACAGGGGGAGGACAGATACGCAGTATTTT
TRBJ2-3 | . | TRBV7-3 | many | CASSPRSISDTQYF | TGTGCCAGCAGCCCCCGAAGCATATCAGATACGCAGTATTTT
TRBJ2-1 | TRBD2 | TRBV9 | . | CASSSGEGYEQFF | TGTGCCAGCAGCTCGGGGGAGGGATATGAGCAGTTCTTC
TRBJ2-3 | TRBD2 | TRBV6-1 | few | CASNLESGLGTDTQYF | TGTGCCAGCAATCTAGAGTCGGGACTAGGCACAGATACGCAGTATTTT
TRBJ1-1 | . | TRBV4-2 | many | CASSQDTNTEAFF | TGTGCCAGCAGCCAAGATACAAACACTGAAGCTTTCTTT
TRBJ1-1 | . | TRBV19 | many | CASREGRHMNKAFF | TGTGCCAGCAGGGAAGGGCGCCATATGAACAAAGCTTTCTTT
TRBJ2-1 | TRBD2 | TRBV5-1 | few | CASSLVAGEFYNEQFF | TGCGCCAGCAGCTTGGTAGCGGGAGAGTTCTACAATGAGCAGTTCTTC
TRBJ2-5 | TRBD1 | TRBV20-1 | many | CSAGQGWYQETQYF | TGCAGTGCTGGACAGGGATGGTACCAAGAGACCCAGTACTTC
TRBJ2-7 | TRBD2 | TRBV19 | . | CASSIVGTSGGYEQYF | TGTGCCAGTAGTATAGTTGGGACTAGCGGGGGATACGAGCAGTACTTC
TRBJ2-2 | . | TRBV2 | many | CASRDLNPDKPETGELFF | TGTGCCAGCAGGGACTTAAACCCGGACAAGCCAGAGACCGGGGAGCTGTTTTTT
TRBJ2-3 | TRBD1 | TRBV18 | many | CASSATGVADTQYF | TGTGCCAGCTCAGCGACAGGGGTGGCAGATACGCAGTATTTT
TRBJ1-2 | TRBD1 | TRBV20-1 | many | CSARRDRGDYGYTF | TGCAGTGCCAGACGGGACAGGGGGGACTATGGCTACACCTTC
TRBJ1-2 | . | TRBV3-1 | few | CASSQDKSLGETGYTF | TGTGCCAGCAGCCAAGATAAGAGTTTAGGGGAGACTGGCTACACCTTC
TRBJ1-1 | . | TRBV28 | many | CASSLRELGAFF | TGTGCCAGCAGTTTGAGAGAACTCGGAGCTTTCTTT
TRBJ2-7 | . | TRBV24-1 | . | CATSAEFSYEQYF | TGTGCCACCAGTGCCGAGTTCTCCTACGAGCAGTACTTC
TRBJ2-7 | . | TRBV6-1 | many | CASRKQGGHEQYF | TGTGCCAGCAGAAAACAGGGTGGCCACGAGCAGTACTTC
TRBJ2-1 | TRBD2 | TRBV13 | many | CATQPSGGASYNEQFF | TGTGCCACCCAGCCCAGCGGGGGGGCTTCCTACAATGAGCAGTTCTTC
TRBJ2-1 | TRBD2 | TRBV18 | few | CASSPNWTSGMNYNEQFF | TGTGCCAGCTCACCCAACTGGACTAGCGGGATGAACTACAATGAGCAGTTCTTC
TRBJ1-5 | . | TRBV6-1 | many | CASRSIYNQPQHF | TGTGCCAGCAGAAGTATATACAATCAGCCCCAGCATTTT
TRBJ2-2 | TRBD1 | TRBV18 | many | CASSPPGQGNTGELFF | TGTGCCAGCTCACCTCCGGGACAGGGCAACACCGGGGAGCTGTTTTTT
TRBJ1-1 | . | TRBV18 | many | CASSLSGTPLREAFF | TGTGCCAGCTCACTTTCCGGGACTCCCTTGAGAGAAGCTTTCTTT
TRBJ2-5 | TRBD2 | TRBV12-3/TRBV12-4 | many | CASSLTSGGSETQYF | TGTGCCAGCAGTCTGACTAGCGGGGGGTCCGAGACCCAGTACTTC
TRBJ1-1 | . | TRBV4-2 | . | CASSQDVYGVEAFF | TGTGCCAGCAGCCAAGATGTGTATGGGGTAGAAGCTTTCTTT